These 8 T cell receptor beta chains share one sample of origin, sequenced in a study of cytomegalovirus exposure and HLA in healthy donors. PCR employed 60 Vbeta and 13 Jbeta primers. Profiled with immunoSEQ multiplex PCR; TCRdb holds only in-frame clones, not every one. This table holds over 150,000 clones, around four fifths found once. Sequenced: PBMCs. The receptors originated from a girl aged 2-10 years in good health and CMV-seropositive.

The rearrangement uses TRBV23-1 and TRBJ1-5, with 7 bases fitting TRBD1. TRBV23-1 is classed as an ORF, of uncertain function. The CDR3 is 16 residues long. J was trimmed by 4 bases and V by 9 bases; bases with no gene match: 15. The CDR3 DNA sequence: TGCGCCAGGGGAGAGACCCGGGACAGCCAAAATCAGCCCCAGCATTTT. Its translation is CARGETRDSQNQPQHF.

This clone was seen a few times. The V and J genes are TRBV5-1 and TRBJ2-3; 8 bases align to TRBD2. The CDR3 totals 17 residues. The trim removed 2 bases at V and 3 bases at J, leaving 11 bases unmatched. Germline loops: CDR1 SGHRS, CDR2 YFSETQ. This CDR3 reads CASSLDNGREITDTQYF. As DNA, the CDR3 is TGCGCCAGCAGCTTAGACAACGGGAGGGAAATTACAGATACGCAGTATTTT. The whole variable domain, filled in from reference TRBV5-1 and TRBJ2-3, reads KAGVTQTPRYLIKTRGQQVTLSCSPISGHRSVSWYQQTPGQGLQFLFEYFSETQRNKGNFPGRFSGRQFSNSRSEMNVSTLELGDSALYLCASSLDNGREITDTQYFGPGTRLTVL.

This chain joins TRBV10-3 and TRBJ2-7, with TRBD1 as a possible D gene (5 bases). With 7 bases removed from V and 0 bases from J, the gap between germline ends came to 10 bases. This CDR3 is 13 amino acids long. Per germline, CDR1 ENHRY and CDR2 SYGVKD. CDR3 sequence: CAIKGPVSYEQYF. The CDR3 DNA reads TGTGCCATCAAGGGGCCAGTCTCCTACGAGCAGTACTTC.

In DNA form, the CDR3 reads TGTGCCAGCAGCCAAGTTTATGCGGACTACGAGCAGTACTTC. It translates to CASSQVYADYEQYF. This chain uses TRBV4-2 with TRBJ2-7; D remains unclear. The CDR3 loop spans 14 amino acids. V gave up 1 base and J gave up 3 bases, with 10 bases separating them. Germline loops: CDR1 LGHNA, CDR2 YNFKEQ.

The CDR3 reads CASSGGISYNEQFF. DNA for the CDR3: TGTGCCAGCAGTGGCGGGATTTCCTACAATGAGCAGTTCTTC. The V and J genes are TRBV28 and TRBJ2-1; TRBD2 is a possible D gene (6 bases). The CDR3 has 14 residues. Germline CDR1 reads MDHEN; CDR2 reads SYDVKM. Trimming pared 5 bases from V and 1 base from J, leaving 9 bases between.

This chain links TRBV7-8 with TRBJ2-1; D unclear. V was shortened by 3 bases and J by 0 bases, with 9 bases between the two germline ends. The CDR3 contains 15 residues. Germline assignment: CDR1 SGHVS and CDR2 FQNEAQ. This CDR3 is CASSFRPSSYNEQFF. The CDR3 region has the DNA TGTGCCAGCAGCTTTCGGCCTAGCTCCTACAATGAGCAGTTCTTC.

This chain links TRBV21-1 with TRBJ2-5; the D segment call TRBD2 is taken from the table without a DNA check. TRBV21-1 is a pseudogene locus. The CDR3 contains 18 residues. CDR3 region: CASSIGTSGRATQETQYF. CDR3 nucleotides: TGTGCCAGCAGCATTGGGACTAGCGGGAGGGCGACCCAAGAGACCCAGTACTTC.

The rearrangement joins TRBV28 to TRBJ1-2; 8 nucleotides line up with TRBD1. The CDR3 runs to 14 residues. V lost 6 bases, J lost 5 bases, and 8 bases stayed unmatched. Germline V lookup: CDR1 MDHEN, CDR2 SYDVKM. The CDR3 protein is CASREGTGSYGYTF. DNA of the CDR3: TGTGCCAGCAGAGAAGGGACAGGATCATATGGCTACACCTTC.